This TCR beta chain originates from a study of cytomegalovirus exposure and HLA in healthy donors. The study, taken as a whole, reports: As immune exposure information, only CMV serostatus was available. CMV antigen specificity was confirmed in vitro for a few CMV-associated chains.

A word on this clone: The target antigen is unknown.

Germline CDR1 is SNHLY and CDR2 is FYNNEI. Trimming cost V 7 bases and J 0 bases, with 12 bases left between them. The CDR3 loop spans 14 amino acids. 60 Vbeta and 13 Jbeta primers were used in PCR. Libraries were prepared by immunoSEQ multiplex PCR; TCRdb keeps only in-frame clonotypes and omits some of them. The sample lists fewer than 250,000 clones; around 76% were seen once. The chain is built from TRBV2 and TRBJ2-5, with a weak D call TRBD2 (7 bases). Sequenced input: PBMCs. This receptor was obtained from a man younger than 30 in good health and CMV-seronegative. CDR3 protein: CASMRGGYQETQYF. The CDR3 DNA sequence: TGTGCCAGCATGAGGGGGGGGTACCAAGAGACCCAGTACTTC.